A selection of T cell receptor beta chains follows, all from one sample in a study of blood T cell repertoires in COVID-19. Repertoires were generated with immunoSEQ multiplex PCR, while TCRdb's copy carries only in-frame clones and drops some. Counted here are 370,000 or so clones, more than 75% occurring once; the ten biggest clones make up about 1%. The material sequenced was peripheral blood. The receptors were sampled from a human donor with acute or convalescent COVID-19. The donor label of this sample is uncertain. Both conserved end residues are part of each CDR3. D genes are given only for firm matches. For some rows the clone size is stated as once, few or many, or as a class when expanded; others skip it.

v_call,j_call,d_call,clone_size,cdr3_aa,cdr3_nt
TRBV28,TRBJ2-1,TRBD1,once,CASSRRQGDGMGLFNEQFF,TGTGCCAGCAGCCGAAGACAGGGAGATGGGATGGGCCTTTTCAATGAGCAGTTCTTC
TRBV7-9,TRBJ2-2,.,.,CASSLAQNTGELFF,TGTGCCAGCAGCTTAGCTCAGAACACCGGGGAGCTGTTTTTT
TRBV7-9,TRBJ2-7,.,.,CASSEFGGYEQYF,TGTGCCAGCAGCGAGTTCGGGGGCTACGAGCAGTACTTC
TRBV28,TRBJ1-5,TRBD1,.,CASRPGTGVQPQHF,TGTGCCAGCAGACCCGGGACAGGGGTTCAGCCCCAGCATTTT
TRBV14,TRBJ2-1,TRBD2,.,CASSQGLAGEQFF,TGTGCCAGCAGCCAAGGACTAGCGGGAGAGCAGTTCTTC
TRBV18,TRBJ2-1,TRBD2,once,CASSRSSGGNYNEQFF,TGTGCCAGCTCTCGATCTAGCGGGGGAAACTACAATGAGCAGTTCTTC
TRBV5-1,TRBJ2-1,.,.,CATRAGYNEQFF,TGCGCCACCAGGGCGGGATACAATGAGCAGTTCTTC
TRBV21-1,TRBJ2-1,.,.,CASSIWTGSEQFF,TGTGCCAGCAGCATTTGGACAGGGAGTGAGCAGTTCTTC
TRBV11-2,TRBJ2-3,.,.,CASSSGVRVLTQYF,TGTGCCAGCAGCTCAGGCGTGCGGGTCCTTACGCAGTATTTT
TRBV18,TRBJ1-3,.,.,CASSGTVRSGNTIYF,TGTGCCAGCTCAGGGACTGTCCGCTCTGGAAACACCATATATTTT
TRBV5-4,TRBJ2-1,TRBD2,.,CASSAGDYSVEQFF,TGTGCCAGCAGCGCCGGGGACTACTCCGTAGAGCAGTTCTTC
TRBV10-1,TRBJ2-2,TRBD2,.,CASSDGGGASRELFF,TGCGCCAGCAGTGACGGCGGGGGGGCTTCTCGGGAGCTGTTTTTT
TRBV6-5,TRBJ2-7,TRBD2,once,CASSLAGYEQYF,TGTGCCAGCAGCCTAGCGGGGTACGAGCAGTACTTC
TRBV4-1,TRBJ1-5,.,few,CASSQDGGFGNQPQHF,TGCGCCAGCAGCCAGGACGGGGGATTCGGCAATCAGCCCCAGCATTTT
TRBV6-5,TRBJ1-5,TRBD1,.,CASSYRTGDQPQHF,TGTGCCAGCAGCTACAGGACAGGGGATCAGCCCCAGCATTTT
TRBV19,TRBJ2-2,TRBD2,.,CATQEGLAFKKTGELFF,TGTGCCACCCAAGAGGGACTAGCCTTTAAGAAGACCGGGGAGCTGTTTTTT
TRBV30,TRBJ1-1,.,.,CAWSVPVSPGFF,TGTGCCTGGAGTGTACCTGTCTCCCCGGGGTTCTTT
TRBV6-5,TRBJ2-7,.,.,CASSYRLADDEQYF,TGTGCCAGCAGTTACAGGCTAGCCGACGACGAGCAGTACTTC
TRBV4-2,TRBJ2-4,TRBD2,once,CASSQDWASGGENIQYF,TGTGCCAGCAGCCAAGACTGGGCTAGCGGGGGAGAAAACATTCAGTACTTC
TRBV7-9,TRBJ1-2,.,.,CASSLGDSYGYTF,TGTGCCAGCAGCTTAGGCGACTCCTATGGCTACACCTTC
TRBV19,TRBJ1-4,.,.,CASSIGQGPNEKLFF,TGTGCCAGTAGTATCGGGCAGGGCCCTAATGAAAAACTGTTTTTT
TRBV28,TRBJ1-1,.,once,CASSLADSQGAFF,TGTGCCAGCAGTCTAGCGGACAGCCAGGGTGCTTTCTTT
TRBV5-5,TRBJ1-5,TRBD1,.,CASSLQWTGISQPQHF,TGTGCCAGCAGCTTGCAATGGACAGGGATCAGTCAGCCCCAGCATTTT
TRBV29-1,TRBJ1-1,.,.,CSVERGYTEAFF,TGCAGCGTTGAACGAGGGTACACTGAAGCTTTCTTT
TRBV7-2,TRBJ1-1,.,.,CASSLGRASTEAFF,TGTGCCAGCAGCTTGGGCAGGGCTAGCACTGAAGCTTTCTTT